This T cell receptor (beta chain) emerged from a study of human T cells and chemical hapten exposure. Time point here: patch test 3, about 24 weeks after DPC sensitization. As to treatment: therapeutic diphenylcyclopropenone sensitization with weekly scalp DPC. This clonotype was seen a handful of times. Trimming removed 7 bases from V and 0 bases from J, with 8 bases in between. The germline V gene has CDR1 LGHDT and CDR2 YNNKEL (reference sequence). The CDR3 loop spans 13 amino acids. TCRdb itself ran the RACE reads through MiXCR, one entry per CDR3 protein. The sample consists of roughly 100,000 distinct CDR3 sequences, about 34% of them appearing once.

The chain links TRBV3-1 to TRBJ2-3; D is uncertain. The clonotype comes from a middle-aged man with alopecia areata. Some clones in this sample may be carry-over from other donors' samples. Sequencing was performed on whole blood, taken in connection with sensitization to the hapten diphenylcyclopropenone (DPC). In DNA, the CDR3 is TGTGCCAGCAAAATGAGGAGCACAGATACGCAGTATTTT. Its translation: CASKMRSTDTQYF.